This T cell receptor beta chain was sequenced during a study of T cells in Graves' hyperthyroidism and ophthalmopathy. Study outcomes and limitations: Appearing also in blood were most of the thyroid clonotypes expanded above 0.001.

This clonotype was seen a few times. Antigen specificity is unknown. Trimming took off 2 bases at V and 0 bases at J, with 11 bases between the two ends. CDR1 and CDR2 from the germline V gene are KGHSH and LQKENI. This CDR3 has 16 residues. From RNA transcripts, TCR beta CDR3 regions were amplified. The primer set for the first-round RT-PCR of the TCR CDR3 was HTBI. TCRdb called the multiplex PCR reads again in MiXCR, with one record for every CDR3 protein. Here the sample spans about 200,000 distinct CDR3 sequences, roughly 17% being singletons. Graves' hyperthyroidism was deemed stable given no ophthalmopathy progression within 18 months. Hyperthyroidism, newly diagnosed and lasting under 2 months, affected patients aged 18 to 65. Patients showing uncontrolled infection, other autoimmune disease, pregnancy or lactation were ineligible.

V usage is TRBV18 and J usage is TRBJ1-3; D gene ambiguous. This TCR was recovered from a woman in her 50s with Graves' hyperthyroidism. Sequencing was carried out using blood. The CDR3 region has the DNA TGTGCCAGCTCACCAAGTCCAGTGAGCTCTGGAAACACCATATATTTT. Residues: CASSPSPVSSGNTIYF. Full variable domain (rest looked up from reference TRBV18 and TRBJ1-3): NAGVMQNPRHLVRRRGQEARLRCSPMKGHSHVYWYRQLPEEGLKFMVYLQKENIIDESGMPKERFSAEFPKEGPSILRIQQVVRGDSAAYFCASSPSPVSSGNTIYFGEGSWLTVV.